A single sample gave rise to the 9 T cell receptor beta chains below, sequenced in a study of T cell responses to AZD1222 COVID-19 vaccine. Here immunoSEQ multiplex PCR was the method, and the copy in TCRdb shows in-frame clones only, minus some. This table has tens of thousands of clones, around nine tenths appearing once. The source was peripheral blood, collected on day 0 of AZD1222 vaccination. These TCRs come from an adult in good health.

This clone was counted a single time. The rearrangement links TRBV27 to TRBJ2-6; no clear D gene. Trimming cost V 0 bases and J 1 base, with 4 bases left between them. The CDR3 length is 15 residues. The germline gives CDR1 MNHEY, CDR2 SMNVEV (reference sequence). CDR3 amino acids: CASSLSGSGANVLTF. The CDR3 nucleotides read TGTGCCAGCAGTTTATCGGGGTCTGGGGCCAACGTCCTGACTTTC. Full variable domain (remainder filled in from reference TRBV27 and TRBJ2-6): EAQVTQNPRYLITVTGKKLTVTCSQNMNHEYMSWYRQDPGLGLRQIYYSMNVEVTDKGDVPEGYKVSRKEKRNFPLILESPSPNQTSLYFCASSLSGSGANVLTFGAGSRLTVL.

The chain links TRBV11-2 to TRBJ2-7; D unclear. The V gene's germline CDR1 is SGHAT and CDR2 FQNNGV. V was cut by 2 bases and J by 0 bases, with 11 bases left in between. The CDR3 contains 15 residues. The CDR3, as DNA: TGTGCCAGCAGCTTAAGGAACACCCACTCCTACGAGCAGTACTTC. It is translated as CASSLRNTHSYEQYF. The entire variable domain, with the rest obtained from reference TRBV11-2 and TRBJ2-7, is as follows: EAGVAQSPRYKIIEKRQSVAFWCNPISGHATLYWYQQILGQGPKLLIQFQNNGVVDDSQLPKDRFSAERLKGVDSTLKIQPAKLEDSAVYLCASSLRNTHSYEQYFGPGTRLTVT.

This clone was detected only once. J is TRBJ1-1 and V is TRBV10-3; D remains unclear. The V gene's germline CDR1 is ENHRY and CDR2 SYGVKD. V was pared by 8 bases and J by 5 bases, with 12 bases between. The CDR3 sequence is 12 residues long. The CDR3 DNA follows: TGTGCCATCGGGAGGGTCGGTACTGAAGCTTTCTTT. It codes for CAIGRVGTEAFF.

The chain couples TRBV9 to TRBJ1-2, with TRBD1 identical over 12 bases. With V trimmed by 0 bases and J by 4 bases, 7 bases remained unmatched. The germline V gene has CDR1 SGDLS and CDR2 YYNGEE. There are 17 residues in the CDR3. CDR3 bases: TGTGCCAGCAGCGTAGGCCCCCTGGGACAGGGGGCCTATGGCTACACCTTC. This gives the protein CASSVGPLGQGAYGYTF.

This chain's CDR3 is CASRLGSDYGYTF. The DNA for the CDR3 is TGTGCCAGCAGACTGGGTTCAGACTATGGCTACACCTTC. The chain carries TRBV6-5 and TRBJ1-2; no clear D. The CDR3 contains 13 residues. Per germline, CDR1 MNHEY and CDR2 SVGAGI. Deletions cut 6 bases from V and 3 bases from J, with 11 bases between.

CDR3 residues: CASRDRPRFQFF. The CDR3 DNA reads TGCGCCAGTCGGGACAGGCCAAGGTTTCAGTTCTTC. V is TRBV23-1 and J is TRBJ2-1; 8 positions match TRBD1. TRBV23-1 is known as an ORF, though its function is uncertain. Trimming cost V 9 bases and J 13 bases; bases outside gene matches: 11. The CDR3 spans 12 residues.

The rearrangement links TRBV7-8 to TRBJ1-5; 8 bases line up with TRBD1. The J segment lost 2 bases and the V segment lost 4 bases, leaving 16 bases of the junction unmatched. Looked up from germline, CDR1 is SGHVS and CDR2 is FQNEAQ. The CDR3 has 19 amino acids. Here the CDR3 DNA reads TGTGCCAGCAGCTCCCCAGGGGGCGCAAGGTTAGGGGGCAATCAGCCCCAGCATTTT. Translation gives CASSSPGGARLGGNQPQHF.

The V and J genes are TRBV30 and TRBJ1-1; tentatively, D is TRBD1 (6 bases). This CDR3 is 13 amino acids long. Germline values: CDR1 GTSNPN, CDR2 SVGIG (reference sequence). Trimming removed 0 bases at V and 10 bases at J, with 15 bases between. CDR3 amino acids: CAWSVLQQGGAFF. The DNA for the CDR3 is TGTGCCTGGAGTGTACTCCAACAGGGTGGAGCTTTCTTT.

The sample holds a few counts of this clone. V is TRBV6-2 or TRBV6-3 and J is TRBJ2-1, with a possible D match to TRBD1 (6 bases). Trimming cost V 5 bases and J 0 bases, with 17 bases left between them. Germline lookup yields CDR1 MNHEY and CDR2 SVGEGT. This CDR3 spans 17 amino acids. The CDR3 DNA sequence: TGTGCCAGCAGTCCAAACCTCAGGGGAAGCTCCTACAATGAGCAGTTCTTC. Protein: CASSPNLRGSSYNEQFF.